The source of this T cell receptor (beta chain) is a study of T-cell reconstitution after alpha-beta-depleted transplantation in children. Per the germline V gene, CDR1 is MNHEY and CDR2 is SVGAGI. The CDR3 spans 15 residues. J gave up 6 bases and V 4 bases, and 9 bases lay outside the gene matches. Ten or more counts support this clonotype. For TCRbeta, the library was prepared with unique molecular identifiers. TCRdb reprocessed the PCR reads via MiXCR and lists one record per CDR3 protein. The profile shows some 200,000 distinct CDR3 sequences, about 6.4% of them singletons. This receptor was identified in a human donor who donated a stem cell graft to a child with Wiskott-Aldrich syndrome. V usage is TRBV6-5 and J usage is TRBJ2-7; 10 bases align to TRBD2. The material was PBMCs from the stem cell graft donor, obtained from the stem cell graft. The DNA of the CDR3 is TGTGCCAGCAGTTCACTAGCGGGATTGAGCGGCGAGCAGTACTTC. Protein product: CASSSLAGLSGEQYF.